This T cell receptor (beta chain) was sequenced during a study of blood T cells in healthy people across ages. Using a J-beta primer mix together with a sample-barcoded 5' primer, a second PCR was run for roughly 6 to 11 cycles. Each CDR3 protein is one row after TCRdb ran MiXCR on the 5' RACE reads. The data contain more than 750,000 distinct CDR3 sequences, about 29% of them singletons. Ten or more counts support this clonotype. The CDR3 sequence is 14 residues long. Trimming took off 0 bases at V and 2 bases at J, with 8 bases between the two ends. CDR1 is LNHNV, CDR2 YYDKDF, per germline (reference sequence). This sample was shared with a second study, whose subject was T cells of mothers and their children. This second report adds: A few healthy Caucasian mothers and their six children were the donors.

V usage is TRBV15 and J usage is TRBJ2-7, with D possibly matching TRBD1 (6 bases). Sequencing was carried out using blood. The TCR was taken from a woman aged 40 to 55 in good health. The CDR3 region has the DNA TGTGCCACCAGCAGAGAGGGACAAGCCTACGAGCAGTACTTC. Translating it yields CATSREGQAYEQYF. Full variable domain (rest looked up from reference TRBV15 and TRBJ2-7): DAMVIQNPRYQVTQFGKPVTLSCSQTLNHNVMYWYQQKSSQAPKLLFHYYDKDFNNEADTPDNFQSRRPNTSFCFLDIRSPGLGDTAMYLCATSREGQAYEQYFGPGTRLTVT.